This TCR beta chain was profiled in a study of blood T cells in healthy people across ages. This clonotype was counted many times. The V end was cut by 1 base, the J end by 1 base, with 10 bases between. Germline V lookup: CDR1 SQVTM, CDR2 ANQGSEA. This CDR3 spans 14 amino acids. A second PCR of 7 to 11 cycles used a sample-barcoded 5' primer and a J-beta primer mix. TCRdb used MiXCR to reprocess the 5' RACE reads, holding one entry per CDR3 protein. The sample has 1.8 million or so distinct CDR3 sequences, roughly 43% seen once. This sequence was found in a human donor in good health. Sequenced sample: blood. The J gene is TRBJ2-5, the V gene TRBV29-1; D is possibly TRBD1 or TRBD2 (5 bases each). The CDR3 is CSVEGQRGQETQYF. The CDR3 nucleotides read TGCAGCGTTGAAGGGCAGAGGGGCCAAGAGACCCAGTACTTC.